The 16 T cell receptor beta chains reported below all come from one sample, sequenced in a study of CD8+ T cells in alopecia areata. cDNA prepared by RNA extraction and subsequent reverse transcription served as the template for sequencing. Sequencing was performed with immunoSEQ multiplex PCR; in TCRdb, only in-frame clones are kept and a portion is missing. The sample holds hundreds of thousands of clones, about 60% seen once. The treatment denotes: oral pan-JAK inhibitor, 5-10 mg twice daily. Sequencing used CD4+ T cells sorted from blood, obtained at week 52, from a patient treated with tofacitinib. Receptor source: a human donor with alopecia areata.

V gene TRBV30 combines with J gene TRBJ1-6, with 8 bases that match TRBD1. Germline CDR1 is GTSNPN and CDR2 is SVGIG (reference sequence). Trimming took 0 bases from V and 10 from J; bases not matched to a gene: 5. This CDR3 region has 14 residues. CDR3 in amino acids: CAWSVGQGVSPLHF. CDR3 nucleotides: TGTGCCTGGAGTGTAGGACAGGGAGTATCACCCCTCCACTTT.

The rearrangement uses TRBV9 and TRBJ2-1; D remains unclear. V shed 3 bases and J shed 7 bases, with 8 bases lying between them. In germline, CDR1 is SGDLS, CDR2 YYNGEE. This CDR3 spans 12 amino acids. In DNA form, the CDR3 reads TGTGCCAGCAGCGAGTCAAGGAATGAGCAGTTCTTC. The encoded protein is CASSESRNEQFF.

The chain carries TRBV5-1 and TRBJ2-7; 7 positions agree with TRBD1. The V gene's germline CDR1 is SGHRS and CDR2 YFSETQ. V dropped 0 bases and J dropped 6; count of bases not matched to a gene: 6. The CDR3 is 14 residues long. The CDR3: CASSLDRGLFEQYF. CDR3 nucleotide sequence: TGCGCCAGCAGCTTGGACAGGGGCCTCTTCGAGCAGTACTTC. The whole variable domain, remainder taken from reference TRBV5-1 and TRBJ2-7, is KAGVTQTPRYLIKTRGQQVTLSCSPISGHRSVSWYQQTPGQGLQFLFEYFSETQRNKGNFPGRFSGRQFSNSRSEMNVSTLELGDSALYLCASSLDRGLFEQYFGPGTRLTVT.

The CDR3 sequence: CASSQDTGDTGELFF. The CDR3 nucleotides are TGCGCCAGCAGCCAAGACACAGGCGACACCGGGGAGCTGTTTTTT. The chain joins TRBV4-1 to TRBJ2-2; the D gene is possibly TRBD1 (5 bases). The CDR3 extends over 15 amino acids. In germline, CDR1 is MGHRA, CDR2 YSYEKL. Trimming removed 0 bases at V and 3 bases at J, with 8 bases between.

J is TRBJ2-3 and V is TRBV29-1; TRBD2 agrees at 11 bases. J gave up 6 bases and V 6 bases, and 2 bases lay outside the gene matches. Germline CDR1 is SQVTM and CDR2 is ANQGSEA. The length of the CDR3 is 12 residues. This CDR3 reads CSVGTSGDTQYF. DNA of the CDR3: TGCAGCGTCGGGACTAGCGGTGATACGCAGTATTTT.

The J gene is TRBJ2-7, the V gene TRBV9, with D perhaps matching TRBD2 (7 bases). Trimming shortened V by 0 bases and J by 5 bases, and 15 bases separated the two germline ends. The V gene's germline CDR1 is SGDLS and CDR2 YYNGEE. The CDR3 is 15 residues long. The CDR3 loop reads CASSVGAGAAHEQYF. For the CDR3, the DNA is TGTGCCAGCAGCGTAGGTGCGGGGGCAGCCCACGAGCAGTACTTC.

This clone was observed a handful of times. The chain has TRBV5-1 and TRBJ2-7; TRBD2 is a possible D gene (5 bases). Trimming shortened V by 3 bases and J by 3 bases, and 10 bases separated the two germline ends. This CDR3 has 13 residues. Germline CDR1 SGHRS, CDR2 YFSETQ. CDR3 protein: CASSSGSRYEQYF. CDR3 coding DNA: TGCGCCAGCAGCTCGGGAAGCCGCTACGAGCAGTACTTC.

This clone was detected only a few times. This chain uses TRBV27 with TRBJ2-3; D uncertain. V was trimmed by 6 bases and J by 0 bases, leaving 10 bases between them. The CDR3 sequence is 14 residues long. Germline V gene data show CDR1 as MNHEY and CDR2 as SMNVEV (reference sequence). Written as DNA, the CDR3 is TGTGCCAGCAGCCTATCAACTAGCACAGATACGCAGTATTTT. Amino acid sequence: CASSLSTSTDTQYF.

This chain uses TRBV30 with TRBJ1-4; 9 bases fit TRBD1. The ends lost 6 bases at V and 6 bases at J; junction bases unmatched: 5. Germline V gene sequence: CDR1 GTSNPN, CDR2 SVGIG (reference sequence). There are 13 residues in the CDR3. As DNA, the CDR3 is TGTGCCTGTGCGGACAGGGGTTATGAAAAACTGTTTTTT. As protein: CACADRGYEKLFF.

In the case of this clone: Different DNA sequences within this sample yield the same CDR3. The chain couples TRBV25-1 to TRBJ2-2; D tentatively fits TRBD1 or TRBD2 (5 bases each). Trimming shortened V by 1 base and J by 5 bases, and 5 bases separated the two germline ends. Germline V gene data show CDR1 as MGHDK and CDR2 as SYGVNS. This CDR3 is built from 13 residues. Written as DNA, the CDR3 is TGTGCCAGCAGTGAATGGGGGACCGGGGAGCTGTTTTTT. Protein sequence: CASSEWGTGELFF.

V is TRBV7-8 and J is TRBJ2-7; D might be TRBD2 (6 bases). V lost 5 bases to trimming and J lost 0 bases, with 11 bases between them. Germline lookup yields CDR1 SGHVS and CDR2 FQNEAQ. The CDR3 is made up of 14 amino acids. The CDR3 nucleotides read TGTGCCAGCAGCGTTTGGACTATCTCCTACGAGCAGTACTTC. Residues: CASSVWTISYEQYF.

V and J are TRBV11-1 and TRBJ1-5; no reliable D call. The CDR3 extends over 13 amino acids. Trimming took off 4 bases at V and 5 bases at J, with 9 bases between the two ends. Germline lookup yields CDR1 SGHAT and CDR2 FQDESV (reference sequence). The CDR3 nucleotides read TGTGCCAGCAGCTATGGAGCTGATCAGCCCCAGCATTTT. It encodes CASSYGADQPQHF.

As for this clone: Other nucleotide sequences from this sample produce the same CDR3. The chain combines TRBV27 with TRBJ1-2, with unresolved D. This CDR3 is 12 amino acids long. The V and J ends lost 0 bases and 5 bases respectively, with 4 bases between them. Germline loops: CDR1 MNHEY, CDR2 SMNVEV (reference sequence). The CDR3 here is CASSLSGYGYTF. DNA of the CDR3: TGTGCCAGCAGTTTATCCGGGTATGGCTACACCTTC.

The V call is TRBV29-1, the J call TRBJ2-7; no firm D call. This CDR3 has 13 amino acids. Germline V gene data show CDR1 as SQVTM and CDR2 as ANQGSEA. V was cut by 4 bases and J by 5 bases, with 15 bases left in between. Written as DNA, the CDR3 is TGCAGCGTTGGAAGCCTCAAAAAGCACGAGCAGTACTTC. Translated, it gives CSVGSLKKHEQYF.

The chain recombines TRBV7-2 with TRBJ1-5; a possible D gene is TRBD1 (6 bases). Trimming removed 2 bases from V and 6 bases from J, with 11 bases in between. Germline V gene sequence: CDR1 SGHTA, CDR2 FQGNSA. The length of the CDR3 is 14 residues. CDR3 bases: TGTGCCAGCAGCTTATTACAGGGAAGTCAGCCCCAGCATTTT. It translates to CASSLLQGSQPQHF.

The V call is TRBV18, the J call TRBJ1-1; 7 nucleotides align to TRBD1. CDR1 and CDR2 from the germline V gene are KGHSH and LQKENI. The ends lost 3 bases at V and 3 bases at J; junction bases unmatched: 10. CDR3 length: 16 amino acids. CDR3 residues: CASSPLQGLRDTEAFF. Written as DNA, the CDR3 is TGTGCCAGCTCACCGTTACAGGGGTTGAGGGACACTGAAGCTTTCTTT.